This T cell receptor beta chain appears in the sequencing data of a study of CD8 T cells in Susac syndrome. After extraction with the RNeasy kit, roughly 0.5 to 1 ug of the RNA was reverse transcribed using random hexamers. The amplification used immunoSEQ multiplex PCR on TCR beta CDR3; it spanned 54 Vbeta and 13 Jbeta. TCRdb re-analysed the immunoSEQ multiplex PCR reads in MiXCR, keeping a single row per CDR3 protein. The data show about 180,000 distinct CDR3 sequences, with approximately 93% seen just once and roughly 0.1% held by the top ten. The CDR3 spans 14 residues. V gave up 5 bases and J gave up 0 bases, with 8 bases separating them. Peripheral blood CD8+ and CD4+ T cells were profiled by TCR beta sequencing. The patients serving as multiple sclerosis controls were treatment-naive. They had stable or active relapsing-remitting disease and fulfilled revised McDonald criteria.

V gene TRBV12-3 or TRBV12-4 combines with J gene TRBJ1-3; D is uncertain. Input material: CD4+ T cells from PBMCs. The TCR originated in a human donor with multiple sclerosis. The CDR3: CASSTHSSGNTIYF. The CDR3 nucleotides read TGTGCCAGCAGTACACACAGCTCTGGAAACACCATATATTTT.